This T cell receptor beta chain was recovered during a study of T cell repertoires in ileal Crohn's disease. Study overall: Surgery for a complication: stricturing in 61%, penetrating in roughly 40%.

Germline trimming cut 5 bases from V and 4 bases from J; bases unmatched to any gene: 7. CDR3 size: 14 residues. Germline CDR1 and CDR2: LNHDA and SQIVND (reference sequence). Before sorting, lamina propria lymphocytes were separated from surgical specimens by density gradient. Some clones are missing from TCRdb's copy, which holds only in-frame ones; the method was immunoSEQ multiplex PCR. The sample records approximately 3,000 clones, approximately 78% being singletons. General observations from the study: Sorted CD8 T cells held more high-frequency clones than CD4.

In the case of this clone: Its antigen remains unknown.

This chain joins TRBV19 and TRBJ1-2; 7 bases fit TRBD1. This clonotype was obtained from an adult with Crohn's disease. The sequenced sample consisted of CD4+ T cells sorted from the ileum. Here the CDR3 reads CASSRDRNIYGYTF. The CDR3 region has the DNA TGTGCCAGTAGTCGGGACAGAAACATCTATGGCTACACCTTC.